Detailed here is one T cell receptor beta chain. No antigen is known for it. The record originates from a study of identical twins. The study's findings and limits: Whereas memory repertoires showed no such difference, abundant cord blood beta clonotypes carried fewer insertions. Models underpredicted monozygotic twin sharing of out-of-frame TCR alpha.

CDR3 size: 15 residues. Germline V gene lookup returns CDR1 LGHDT and CDR2 YNNKEL (reference sequence). V was shortened by 5 bases and J by 0 bases, with 13 bases between the two germline ends. With template switching, a universal primer site was added, and the cDNA carried unique molecular identifiers. TCRdb re-called the 5' RACE reads through MiXCR, storing one row per CDR3 protein. Of 700,000 to 950,000 distinct CDR3 sequences listed, more than 9% were seen once; the top ten hold 1.5% to 2%. A further study also used this sample, focusing on yellow fever vaccine responses in identical twins.

The sequencing input was PBMCs. This chain links TRBV3-1 with TRBJ1-1; D gene uncertain. This TCR came from a woman aged 18 to 35 in good health. Here the CDR3 reads CASSGPGSMNTEAFF. CDR3 in DNA: TGTGCCAGCAGCGGACCGGGTTCTATGAACACTGAAGCTTTCTTT.